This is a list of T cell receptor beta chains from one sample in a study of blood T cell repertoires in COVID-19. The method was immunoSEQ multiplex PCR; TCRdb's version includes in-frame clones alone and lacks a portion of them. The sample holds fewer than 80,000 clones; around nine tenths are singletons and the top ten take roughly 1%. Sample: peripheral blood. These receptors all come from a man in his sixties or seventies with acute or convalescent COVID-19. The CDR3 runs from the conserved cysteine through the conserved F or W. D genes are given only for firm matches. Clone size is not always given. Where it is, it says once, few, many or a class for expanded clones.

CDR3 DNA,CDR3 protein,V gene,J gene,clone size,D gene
TGTGCCACCAGTGATCCTGGGAGGGAGACCCAGTACTTC,CATSDPGRETQYF,TRBV24-1,TRBJ2-5,.,.
TGTGCCAGCAGCCCGGGGACTAGCGGGGGGGAGACCCAGTACTTC,CASSPGTSGGETQYF,TRBV5-4,TRBJ2-5,few,TRBD2
TGTGCCAGCTCACCACCGGAGGGGACGGACTATGGCTACACCTTC,CASSPPEGTDYGYTF,TRBV18,TRBJ1-2,.,.
TGCGCCAGCAGCGATTTGACAGGGGGCCCCGGGGCAGATACGCAGTATTTT,CASSDLTGGPGADTQYF,TRBV5-1,TRBJ2-3,.,TRBD1
TGCGCCAGCTGTCGGGAGGGCGGTCAGCCCCAGCATTTT,CASCREGGQPQHF,TRBV5-1,TRBJ1-5,.,.
TGTGCCAGCAGTGAAGGGGACAGGTTCGGGTCACCCCTCCACTTT,CASSEGDRFGSPLHF,TRBV6-1,TRBJ1-6,.,TRBD1
TGTGCCAGTATCGCGGGCCCGGGGGCCCAGCATTTT,CASIAGPGAQHF,TRBV19,TRBJ1-5,.,.
TGTGTGGTAGCGGGGGTTGGAGAGACCCAGTACTTC,CVVAGVGETQYF,TRBV6-5,TRBJ2-5,few,TRBD2
TGTGCCAGCAGCTTAGATCTAGGGGTTACGCAGTATTTT,CASSLDLGVTQYF,TRBV11-3,TRBJ2-3,.,.
TGCGCCAGCAGCTTGGAACCGGGACAGGGTTACAATGAGCAGTTCTTC,CASSLEPGQGYNEQFF,TRBV5-1,TRBJ2-1,.,TRBD1
TGTGCCGGGGGAGACAGGGCGAACACTGAAGCTTTCTTT,CAGGDRANTEAFF,TRBV7-9,TRBJ1-1,.,TRBD1